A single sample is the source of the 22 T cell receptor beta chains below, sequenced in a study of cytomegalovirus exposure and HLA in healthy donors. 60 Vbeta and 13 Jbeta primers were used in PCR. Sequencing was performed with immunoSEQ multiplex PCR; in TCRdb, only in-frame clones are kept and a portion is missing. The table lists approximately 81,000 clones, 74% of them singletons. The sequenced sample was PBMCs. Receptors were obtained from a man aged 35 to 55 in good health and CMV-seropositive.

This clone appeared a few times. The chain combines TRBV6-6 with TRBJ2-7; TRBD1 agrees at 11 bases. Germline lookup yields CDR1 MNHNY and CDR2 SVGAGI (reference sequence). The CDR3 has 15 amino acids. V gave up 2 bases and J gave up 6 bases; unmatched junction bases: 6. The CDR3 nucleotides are TGTGCCAGCAGTTACGGACAGGGGGCGTTAGGCGAGCAGTACTTC. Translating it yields CASSYGQGALGEQYF.

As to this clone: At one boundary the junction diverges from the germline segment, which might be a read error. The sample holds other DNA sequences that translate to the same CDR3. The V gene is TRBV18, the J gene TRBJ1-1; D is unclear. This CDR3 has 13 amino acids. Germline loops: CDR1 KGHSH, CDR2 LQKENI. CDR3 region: CASSPTIGTEAFF. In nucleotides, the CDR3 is TGTGCTAGCTCACCGACAATAGGCACTGAAGCTTTCTTT. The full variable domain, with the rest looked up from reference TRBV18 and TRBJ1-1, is NAGVMQNPRHLVRRRGQEARLRCSPMKGHSHVYWYRQLPEEGLKFMVYLQKENIIDESGMPKERFSAEFPKEGPSILRIQQVVRGDSAAYFCASSPTIGTEAFFGQGTRLTVV.

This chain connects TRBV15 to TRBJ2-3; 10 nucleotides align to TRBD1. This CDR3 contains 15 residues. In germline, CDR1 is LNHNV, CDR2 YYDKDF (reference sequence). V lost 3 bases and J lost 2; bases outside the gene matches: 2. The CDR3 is CATSRDRGYTDTQYF. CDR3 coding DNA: TGTGCCACCAGCAGGGACAGGGGGTACACAGATACGCAGTATTTT.

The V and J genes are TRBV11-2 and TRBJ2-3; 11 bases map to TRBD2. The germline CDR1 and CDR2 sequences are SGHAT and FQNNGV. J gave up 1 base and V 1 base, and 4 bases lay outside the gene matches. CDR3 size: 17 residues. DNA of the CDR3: TGTGCCAGCAGCTTAGGAGGGACTAGCGGTCGCACAGATACGCAGTATTTT. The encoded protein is CASSLGGTSGRTDTQYF.

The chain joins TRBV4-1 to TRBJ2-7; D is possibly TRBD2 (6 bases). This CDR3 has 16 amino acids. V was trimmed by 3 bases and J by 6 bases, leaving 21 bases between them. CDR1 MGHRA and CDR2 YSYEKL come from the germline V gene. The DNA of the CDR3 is TGCGCCAGCAGCCAGTTCTCCTCCGGGACTTATGGCGAGCAGTACTTC. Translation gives CASSQFSSGTYGEQYF.

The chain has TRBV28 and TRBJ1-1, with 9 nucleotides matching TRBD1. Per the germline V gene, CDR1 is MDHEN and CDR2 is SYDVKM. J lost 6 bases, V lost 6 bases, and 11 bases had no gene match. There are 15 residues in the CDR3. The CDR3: CASRGTGGGGAEAFF. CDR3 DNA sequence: TGTGCCAGCAGGGGAACAGGGGGCGGTGGCGCTGAAGCTTTCTTT. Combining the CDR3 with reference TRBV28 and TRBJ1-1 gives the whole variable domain DVKVTQSSRYLVKRTGEKVFLECVQDMDHENMFWYRQDPGLGLRLIYFSYDVKMKEKGDIPEGYSVSREKKERFSLILESASTNQTSMYLCASRGTGGGGAEAFFGQGTRLTVV.

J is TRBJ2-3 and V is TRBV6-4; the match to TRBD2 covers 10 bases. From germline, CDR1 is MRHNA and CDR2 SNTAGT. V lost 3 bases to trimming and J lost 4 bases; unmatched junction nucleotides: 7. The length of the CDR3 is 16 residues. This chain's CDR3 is CASSELASGSSDTQYF. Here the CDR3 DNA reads TGTGCCAGCAGTGAATTGGCTAGCGGGAGCTCAGATACGCAGTATTTT.

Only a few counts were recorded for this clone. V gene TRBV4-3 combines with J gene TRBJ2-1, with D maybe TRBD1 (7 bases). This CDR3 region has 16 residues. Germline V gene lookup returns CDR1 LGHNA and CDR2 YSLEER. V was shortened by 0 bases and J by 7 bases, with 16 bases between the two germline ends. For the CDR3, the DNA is TGCGCCAGCAGCCAAGATTCGCAGGGGGGTGTGAATGAGCAGTTCTTC. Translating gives CASSQDSQGGVNEQFF.

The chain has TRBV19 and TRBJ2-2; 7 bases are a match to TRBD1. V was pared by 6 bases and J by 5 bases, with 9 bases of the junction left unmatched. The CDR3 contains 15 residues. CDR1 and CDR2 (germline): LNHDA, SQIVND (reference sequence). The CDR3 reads CASSLRGLGTGELFF. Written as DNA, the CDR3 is TGTGCCAGTAGCTTGAGGGGGCTGGGGACCGGGGAGCTGTTTTTT.

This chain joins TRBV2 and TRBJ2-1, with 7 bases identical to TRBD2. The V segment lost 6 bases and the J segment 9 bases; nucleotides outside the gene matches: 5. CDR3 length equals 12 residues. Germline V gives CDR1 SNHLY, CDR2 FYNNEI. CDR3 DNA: TGTGCCAGCAGGGAACTAGCGCGTGAGCAGTTCTTC. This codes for CASRELAREQFF.

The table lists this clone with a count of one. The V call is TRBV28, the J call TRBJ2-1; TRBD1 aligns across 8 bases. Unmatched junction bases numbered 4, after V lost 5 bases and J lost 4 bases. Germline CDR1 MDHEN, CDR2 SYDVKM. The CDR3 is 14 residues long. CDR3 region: CASSPGGGYNEQFF. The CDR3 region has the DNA TGTGCCAGCAGTCCAGGGGGCGGATACAATGAGCAGTTCTTC.

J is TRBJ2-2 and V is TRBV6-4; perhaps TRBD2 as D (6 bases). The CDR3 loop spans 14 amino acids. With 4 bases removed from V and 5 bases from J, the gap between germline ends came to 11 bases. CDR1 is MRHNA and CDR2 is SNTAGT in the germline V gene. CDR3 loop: CASSGQGGTGELFF. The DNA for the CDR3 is TGTGCCAGCAGTGGGCAGGGAGGAACCGGGGAGCTGTTTTTT.

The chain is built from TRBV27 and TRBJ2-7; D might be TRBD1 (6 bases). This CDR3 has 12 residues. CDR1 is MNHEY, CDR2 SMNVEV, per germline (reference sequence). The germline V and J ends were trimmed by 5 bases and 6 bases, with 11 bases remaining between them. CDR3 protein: CASSAGQTEQYF. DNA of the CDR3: TGTGCCAGCAGTGCTGGACAGACCGAGCAGTACTTC.

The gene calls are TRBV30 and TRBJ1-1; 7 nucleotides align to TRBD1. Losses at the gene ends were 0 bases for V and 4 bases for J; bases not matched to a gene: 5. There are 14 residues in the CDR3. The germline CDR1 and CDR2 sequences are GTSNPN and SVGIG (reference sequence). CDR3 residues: CAWSVRGLSTEAFF. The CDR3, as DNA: TGTGCCTGGAGTGTAAGGGGGCTTAGCACTGAAGCTTTCTTT.

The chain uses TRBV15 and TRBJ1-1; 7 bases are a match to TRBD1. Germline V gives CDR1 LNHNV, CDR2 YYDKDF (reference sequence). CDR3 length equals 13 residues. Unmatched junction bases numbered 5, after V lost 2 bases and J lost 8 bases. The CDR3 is CATSRHDREEAFF. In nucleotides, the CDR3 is TGTGCCACCAGCAGACACGACAGGGAAGAAGCTTTCTTT.

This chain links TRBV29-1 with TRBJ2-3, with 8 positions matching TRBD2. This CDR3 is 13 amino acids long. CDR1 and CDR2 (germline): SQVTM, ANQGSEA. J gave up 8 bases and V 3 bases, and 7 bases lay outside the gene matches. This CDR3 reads CSVDGGVGGTQYF. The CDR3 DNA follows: TGCAGCGTTGACGGGGGGGTGGGCGGTACGCAGTATTTT.

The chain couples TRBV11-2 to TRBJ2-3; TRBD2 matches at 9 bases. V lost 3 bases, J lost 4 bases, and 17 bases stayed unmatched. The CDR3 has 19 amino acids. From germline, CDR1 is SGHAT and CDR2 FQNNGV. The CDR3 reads CASSFPTPGAGGISDTQYF. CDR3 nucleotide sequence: TGTGCCAGCAGCTTCCCCACACCCGGAGCGGGGGGAATTTCAGATACGCAGTATTTT. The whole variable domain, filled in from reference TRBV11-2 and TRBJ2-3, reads EAGVAQSPRYKIIEKRQSVAFWCNPISGHATLYWYQQILGQGPKLLIQFQNNGVVDDSQLPKDRFSAERLKGVDSTLKIQPAKLEDSAVYLCASSFPTPGAGGISDTQYFGPGTRLTVL.

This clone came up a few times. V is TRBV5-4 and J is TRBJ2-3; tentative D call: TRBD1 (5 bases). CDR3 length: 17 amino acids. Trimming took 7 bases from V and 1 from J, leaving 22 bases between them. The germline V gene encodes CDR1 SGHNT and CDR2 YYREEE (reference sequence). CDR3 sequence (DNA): TGTGCCAGCTCGCTAAACCCCAGAGAAGGGGGCACAGATACGCAGTATTTT. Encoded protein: CASSLNPREGGTDTQYF.

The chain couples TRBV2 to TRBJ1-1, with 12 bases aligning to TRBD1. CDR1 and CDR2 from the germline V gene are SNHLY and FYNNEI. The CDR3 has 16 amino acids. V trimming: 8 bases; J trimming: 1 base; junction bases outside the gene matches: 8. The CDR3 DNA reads TGTGCCAGCCGGGACAGGGGGCTAACTGGGAACACTGAAGCTTTCTTT. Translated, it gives CASRDRGLTGNTEAFF.

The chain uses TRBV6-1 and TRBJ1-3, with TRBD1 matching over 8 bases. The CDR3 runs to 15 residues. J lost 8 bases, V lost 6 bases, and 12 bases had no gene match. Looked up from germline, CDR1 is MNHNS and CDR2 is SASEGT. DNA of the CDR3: TGTGCCAGCAGGAGGGATGGGCAGGGGGCCGACACCATATATTTT. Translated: CASRRDGQGADTIYF.

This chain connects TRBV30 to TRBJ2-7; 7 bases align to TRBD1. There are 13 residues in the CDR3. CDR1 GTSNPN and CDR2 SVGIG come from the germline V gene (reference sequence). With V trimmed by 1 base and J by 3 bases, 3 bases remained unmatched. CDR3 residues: CAWSEGAGYEQYF. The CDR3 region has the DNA TGTGCCTGGAGTGAGGGGGCGGGCTACGAGCAGTACTTC.

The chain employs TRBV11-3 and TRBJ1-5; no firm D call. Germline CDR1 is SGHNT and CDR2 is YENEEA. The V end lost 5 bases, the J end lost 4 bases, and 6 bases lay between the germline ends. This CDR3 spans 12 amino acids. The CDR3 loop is CASSPPNQPQHF. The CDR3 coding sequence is TGTGCCAGCAGCCCCCCAAATCAGCCCCAGCATTTT.